A selection of T cell receptor beta chains follows, all from one sample in a study of early T cells in non-severe SARS-CoV-2 infection. MiXCR was run by TCRdb on the 5' RACE reads, yielding one entry per CDR3 protein. This table has some 100,000 distinct CDR3 sequences, about 14% appearing once. The sequencing input was whole blood. The source is an adult who was a healthcare worker with PCR-confirmed SARS-CoV-2 infection or an uninfected control (not recorded which). Each CDR3 is given with its conserved first and last residue.

>TRBV29-1
CSVESGRGTTDTQYF
>TRBV2
CASSSRDRGLGSF
>TRBV10-3
CAISLDSYNSPLHF
>TRBV6-6
CASSDKTGDQPQHF
>TRBV7-8
CASTHRGGRRGTGELFF
>TRBV7-6
CASSLVGTGGTDTQYF
>TRBV27
CASSPADVQETQYF
>TRBV12-3/TRBV12-4
CASSLKWGTEAFF
>TRBV7-2
CASKSGPNTGELFF
>TRBV20-1
CSATLRGRDTDTQYF
>TRBV6-6
CASSPTTGTKNIQYF
>TRBV5-1
CASSLRTGTDTQYF
>TRBV28
CASSAQDSTDTQYF
>TRBV19
CASSNVAGIADTQYF
>TRBV7-6
CASSPRTSGGGDTQYF
>TRBV5-1
CASSVNYDTQYF
>TRBV5-1
CASSLDPLTGSYNEQFF
>TRBV7-6
CASSLLTGAVNTEAFF
>TRBV7-3
CASSYGPKPGQVNTGELFF
>TRBV7-3
CASSPTTVMNTEAFF
>TRBV3-1
CASSSTQGVGLNELFF
>TRBV5-4
CASRRTSSETQYF
>TRBV11-3
CASSFRGNGNTIYF
>TRBV29-1
CRTGEGSQPQHF
>TRBV20-1
CSASRPVGPTDTQYF
>TRBV20-1
CSAAGAGATNEKLFF
>TRBV7-3
CASSLGRTNTEAFF
>TRBV12-3/TRBV12-4
CASSSGQTNYGYTF
>TRBV20-1
CSASGTGRGYTF
>TRBV29-1
CSARTDIYGYTF
>TRBV25-1
CASSEYLAGVRTQYF
>TRBV24-1
CATSERDDEAFF
>TRBV6-6
CASSYLGDSSGNTIYF
>TRBV29-1
CSVVLAGGYRGEQFF
>TRBV29-1
CSAKLPLAGDGYTF
>TRBV19
CASSKRVSLAKNIQYF
>TRBV7-3
CASSPPPGGPQETQYF
>TRBV20-1
CSAHRSGTPTGYGYTF
>TRBV7-3
CASSPQGSGGYNEQFF
>TRBV29-1
CSVMGLGNTEAFF
>TRBV7-9
CASSSRGPGEEKLFF
>TRBV3-1
CASSQVEPSGQEADTQYF
>TRBV20-1
CSARDLGGQNTGELFF
>TRBV6-6
CASSVIEETQYF
>TRBV7-8
CASSRRDGYSGANVLTF
>TRBV4-1
CASSQGPWTSGVWSTGELFF
>TRBV20-1
CSATAGTGAGYTF
>TRBV7-3
CASSSPRRPGQGFYNEQFF
>TRBV29-1
CSVEEGGVNTDTQYF
>TRBV3-1
CASSQGQTEAFF
>TRBV3-1
CATHAGTGAVQAFF